A single sample is the source of the 9 T cell receptor beta chains below, sequenced in a study of blood T cell repertoires in COVID-19. The method was immunoSEQ multiplex PCR; TCRdb's version includes in-frame clones alone and lacks a portion of them. The sample carries 43,000 or so clones, around nine tenths recorded once. The sample was peripheral blood. The receptors were sampled from a man between 60 and 70 years old with active or convalescent COVID-19.

The chain employs TRBV5-1 and TRBJ2-2, with D perhaps TRBD1 (5 bases). Germline V gene lookup returns CDR1 SGHRS and CDR2 YFSETQ. V was shortened by 4 bases and J by 8 bases, with 15 bases between the two germline ends. This CDR3 is 14 amino acids long. CDR3 amino acids: CASSIGAPPGELFF. The CDR3 nucleotides are TGCGCCAGCAGCATAGGGGCCCCACCGGGGGAGCTGTTTTTT.

The CDR3 DNA sequence: TGTGCCTGGACACGGTCGGGACAAACGAACACCATATATTTT. Protein: CAWTRSGQTNTIYF. The chain links TRBV30 to TRBJ1-3; a weak D match, TRBD1 (6 bases). V gave up 4 bases and J gave up 7 bases, with 17 bases separating them. Germline loops: CDR1 GTSNPN, CDR2 SVGIG (reference sequence). The CDR3 covers 14 residues.

V is TRBV11-3 and J is TRBJ1-1; 8 bases are shared with TRBD1. The CDR3 has 13 residues. The junction had 5 bases not matched to a gene; V was cut back by 0 bases and J by 11 bases. The germline V gene has CDR1 SGHNT and CDR2 YENEEA. Here the CDR3 reads CASSLEGQGIAFF. The DNA for the CDR3 is TGTGCCAGCAGCTTAGAAGGACAGGGAATCGCTTTCTTT.

V is TRBV18 and J is TRBJ1-1; no clear D gene. V was trimmed by 0 bases and J by 7 bases, leaving 9 bases between them. CDR1 KGHSH and CDR2 LQKENI come from the germline V gene. The CDR3 consists of 13 residues. The CDR3 bases are TGTGCCAGCTCACCACCCGTCAGCGGTGAAGCTTTCTTT. Protein: CASSPPVSGEAFF.

The J gene is TRBJ1-2, the V gene TRBV18, with 9 bases identical to TRBD1. This CDR3 has 17 residues. Germline V CDR1 and CDR2: KGHSH, LQKENI. V shed 4 bases and J 7 bases; nucleotides not matched to a gene: 16. CDR3 DNA: TGTGCCAGCTCACTCAACGGGTATGATGGGACAGGGAGTGGCTACACCTTC. It is translated as CASSLNGYDGTGSGYTF.

The chain is built from TRBV29-1 and TRBJ2-3, with D possibly being TRBD2 (6 bases). The CDR3 length is 13 residues. Trimming pared 4 bases from V and 4 bases from J, leaving 12 bases between. Germline CDR1 is SQVTM and CDR2 is ANQGSEA. CDR3 residues: CSVALAGPDTQYF. Here the CDR3 DNA reads TGCAGCGTTGCACTAGCCGGGCCAGATACGCAGTATTTT.

The chain couples TRBV30 to TRBJ2-7; D may be TRBD2 (8 bases). The germline V and J ends were trimmed by 1 base and 2 bases, with 12 bases remaining between them. This CDR3 comprises 14 residues. The germline V gene has CDR1 GTSNPN and CDR2 SVGIG (reference sequence). The CDR3 spells CAWSAGGGAYEQYF. The CDR3 nucleotides read TGTGCCTGGAGTGCGGGAGGGGGCGCCTACGAGCAGTACTTC.

The rearrangement uses TRBV9 and TRBJ2-3; D is ambiguous. The germline CDR1 and CDR2 sequences are SGDLS and YYNGEE. V was shortened by 1 base and J by 2 bases, with 5 bases between the two germline ends. This CDR3 has 13 residues. The CDR3 spells CASSVQVTDTQYF. DNA for the CDR3: TGTGCCAGCAGCGTACAGGTCACAGATACGCAGTATTTT.

The gene calls are TRBV18 and TRBJ2-1; 9 nucleotides agree with TRBD2. Germline CDR1 KGHSH, CDR2 LQKENI. The CDR3 loop spans 17 amino acids. V lost 0 bases and J lost 6; bases outside the gene matches: 9. The CDR3 protein is CASSPPIMAGGINEQFF. The CDR3 DNA sequence: TGTGCCAGCTCACCACCGATTATGGCGGGGGGGATCAATGAGCAGTTCTTC.